This TCR beta chain originates from a study of cytomegalovirus exposure and HLA in healthy donors. CDR3 length: 16 amino acids. Germline loops: CDR1 SGHTA, CDR2 FQGTGA. J gave up 0 bases and V 1 base, and 4 bases lay outside the gene matches. PCR amplification relied on 60 Vbeta primers (plus 13 Jbeta primers). The method was immunoSEQ multiplex PCR; TCRdb's version includes in-frame clones alone and lacks a portion of them. Here the sample spans 150,000 to 200,000 clones, over 75% being singletons. This clone was seen more than once but under ten times. Antigen unknown. The study, taken as a whole, reports: TCR sequences were mostly rare, though some public TCRs occurred in many donors. A later analysis found TCR association rates differed by HLA locus, highest for DRB1 and lowest for HLA-C. In a later analysis, HLA-associated TCR beta chains were more clonally expanded than equally common others.

This receptor was taken from a woman aged 45 to 65 in good health and CMV-seropositive. The sample taken for sequencing was PBMCs. The chain uses TRBV7-3 and TRBJ2-3; 7 positions agree with TRBD2. The CDR3: CASSLKLAESTDTQYF. Here the CDR3 DNA reads TGTGCCAGCAGCTTAAAGCTAGCGGAAAGCACAGATACGCAGTATTTT.